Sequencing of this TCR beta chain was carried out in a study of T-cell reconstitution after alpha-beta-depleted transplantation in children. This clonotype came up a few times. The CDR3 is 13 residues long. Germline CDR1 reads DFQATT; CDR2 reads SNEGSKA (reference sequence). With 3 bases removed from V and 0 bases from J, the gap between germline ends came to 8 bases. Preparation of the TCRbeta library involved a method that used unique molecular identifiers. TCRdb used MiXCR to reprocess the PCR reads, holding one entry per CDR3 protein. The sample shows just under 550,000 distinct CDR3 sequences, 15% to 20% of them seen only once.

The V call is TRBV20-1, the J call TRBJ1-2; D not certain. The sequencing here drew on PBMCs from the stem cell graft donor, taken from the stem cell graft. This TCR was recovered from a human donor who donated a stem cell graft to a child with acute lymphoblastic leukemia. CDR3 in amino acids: CSASPNTNYGYTF. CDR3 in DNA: TGCAGTGCTAGTCCCAATACTAACTATGGCTACACCTTC.